The next 13 T cell receptor beta chains were all read from a single sample in a study of T cells expressing NK-cell markers. One entry per CDR3 protein, without DNA, is what TCRdb gives after re-calling the 5' RACE reads. Seen in this sample are 150,000 to 180,000 distinct CDR3 sequences; the ten most common clones hold 37%. Sequencing was carried out using blood T cells: a sorted CD56 or NKG2C T cell subset, CD4+ or CD8+ T cells, or bulk PBMC T cells (not recorded which). The receptors originated from a woman aged 45-65 years in good health.

This sequence joins TRBV7-9 and TRBJ2-5; TCRdb picks TRBD1, but there is no DNA to check that call. CDR1 SEHNR and CDR2 FQNEAQ come from the germline V gene (reference sequence). This CDR3 region has 14 residues. This CDR3 is CASSHLTGQETQYF.

The chain's CDR3 is CATRVYSYEQYF. V usage is TRBV2 and J usage is TRBJ2-7. Germline assignment: CDR1 SNHLY and CDR2 FYNNEI. CDR3 length: 12 residues. The full variable domain, in which reference TRBV2 and TRBJ2-7 provide the parts outside the CDR3, is EPEVTQTPSHQVTQMGQEVILRCVPISNHLYFYWYRQILGQKVEFLVSFYNNEISEKSEIFDDQFSVERPDGSNFTLKIRSTKLEDSAMYFCATRVYSYEQYFGPGTRLTVT.

This chain links TRBV6-2 or TRBV6-3 with TRBJ1-1; TCRdb returns TRBD1, unconfirmable since there is no DNA. The CDR3 loop spans 14 amino acids. The germline gives CDR1 MNHEY, CDR2 SVGEGT. Here the CDR3 reads CAIRQGGTVAEAFF.

CDR3: CARDQGEVTGELFF. The genes are TRBV2 and TRBJ2-2; as DNA is missing, the TRBD2 call by TCRdb cannot be tested. Germline V lookup: CDR1 SNHLY, CDR2 FYNNEI. CDR3 length: 14 amino acids. Variable domain in full (rest from reference TRBV2 and TRBJ2-2): EPEVTQTPSHQVTQMGQEVILRCVPISNHLYFYWYRQILGQKVEFLVSFYNNEISEKSEIFDDQFSVERPDGSNFTLKIRSTKLEDSAMYFCARDQGEVTGELFFGEGSRLTVL.

This rearrangement joins TRBV29-1 to TRBJ1-3. Germline values: CDR1 SQVTM, CDR2 ANQGSEA. The CDR3 consists of 14 residues. Here the CDR3 reads CSVEDGLSGNTIYF.

The chain recombines TRBV6-1 with TRBJ2-1; TCRdb designates TRBD1, a call that cannot be tested without DNA. Germline assignment: CDR1 MNHNS and CDR2 SASEGT. CDR3 length: 14 residues. CDR3: CASSERSPSNEQFF.

This chain links TRBV2 with TRBJ2-2; the TCRdb call, TRBD2, lacks DNA for checking. The germline V gene has CDR1 SNHLY and CDR2 FYNNEI. This CDR3 is built from 16 residues. CDR3 loop: CASTGGPRSNTGELFF.

This chain joins TRBV20-1 and TRBJ2-1; the D call from TCRdb, TRBD2, cannot be confirmed without DNA. CDR1 and CDR2 from the germline V gene are DFQATT and SNEGSKA (reference sequence). The CDR3 runs to 15 residues. The CDR3 here is CSARDRGRATNEQFF.

This rearrangement joins TRBV4-2 to TRBJ2-1; TCRdb proposes TRBD2, but this gene call is untestable without DNA. CDR1 LGHNA and CDR2 YNFKEQ come from the germline V gene. The CDR3 runs to 19 residues. The CDR3: CASSQDPFASGRAYNEQFF.

The gene calls are TRBV27 and TRBJ2-7; the TCRdb D gene call, TRBD2, has no DNA to confirm it. CDR3 length equals 12 residues. Per germline, CDR1 MNHEY and CDR2 SMNVEV (reference sequence). The CDR3: CASGEVVYEQYF.

The chain joins TRBV24-1 to TRBJ2-5. Germline CDR1 and CDR2: KGHDR and SFDVKD. The CDR3 length is 12 residues. The CDR3: CATSDLRETQYF.

The chain uses TRBV7-9 and TRBJ2-1; TCRdb gives TRBD2 as the D gene, but with no DNA this cannot be confirmed. CDR3 length: 15 residues. Germline CDR1 and CDR2: SEHNR and FQNEAQ (reference sequence). CDR3 amino acids: CASSPLVALMNEQFF.

The chain combines TRBV20-1 with TRBJ2-1; TCRdb gives TRBD2 as the D gene, but with no DNA this cannot be confirmed. The CDR3 loop spans 18 amino acids. Germline values: CDR1 DFQATT, CDR2 SNEGSKA (reference sequence). CDR3 loop: CSAQPLAGEEWGSNEQFF.